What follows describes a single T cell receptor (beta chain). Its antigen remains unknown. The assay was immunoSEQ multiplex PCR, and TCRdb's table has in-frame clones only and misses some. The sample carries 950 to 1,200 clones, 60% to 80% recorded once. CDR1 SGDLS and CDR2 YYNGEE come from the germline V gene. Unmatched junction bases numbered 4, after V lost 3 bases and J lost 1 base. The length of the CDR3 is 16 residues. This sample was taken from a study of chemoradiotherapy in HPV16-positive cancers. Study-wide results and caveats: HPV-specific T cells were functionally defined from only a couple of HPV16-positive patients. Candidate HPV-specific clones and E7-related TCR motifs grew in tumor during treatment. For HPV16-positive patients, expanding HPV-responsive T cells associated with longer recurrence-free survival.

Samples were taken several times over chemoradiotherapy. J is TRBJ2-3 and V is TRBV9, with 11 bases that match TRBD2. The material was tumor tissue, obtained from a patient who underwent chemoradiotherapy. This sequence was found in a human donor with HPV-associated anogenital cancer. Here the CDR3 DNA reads TGTGCCAGCAGCGCAGAACTAGCGGGGGGCACAGATACGCAGTATTTT. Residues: CASSAELAGGTDTQYF.